Listed below are T cell receptor beta chains from one sample, sequenced in a study of shared clonotypes between healthy human individuals. Method: immunoSEQ multiplex PCR; TCRdb's copy keeps in-frame clones and lacks some. The sample gives around 700,000 clones, 92% of which show up once; roughly 22% is in the top ten. What was sequenced was naive CD8+ T cells sorted from blood. The receptors here all came from a man aged 25 to 40 in good health. The CDR3 runs from the conserved cysteine through the conserved F or W. A D gene is named only where the DNA matches it firmly. Clone size is given for some rows only: seen once, a few or many times, or a class if the clone is expanded.

d_gene	j_gene	v_gene	abundance	CDR3aa	CDR3nt
TRBD1	TRBJ1-2	TRBV27	few	CASSSARGSGYTF	TGTGCCAGCAGTTCCGCCAGGGGGAGCGGCTACACCTTC
TRBD1	TRBJ2-2	TRBV6-6	few	CASSYFRTGESVLFF	TGTGCCAGCAGTTATTTCCGGACAGGGGAAAGCGTGCTGTTTTTT
TRBD2	TRBJ2-5	TRBV27	NA	CASSLMREGGQETQYF	TGTGCCAGCAGTTTAATGCGGGAGGGAGGCCAAGAGACCCAGTACTTC
TRBD1	TRBJ1-3	TRBV7-2	NA	CASSSIGQGASGNTIYF	TGTGCCAGCAGCTCGATAGGACAGGGAGCTTCTGGAAACACCATATATTTT
TRBD1	TRBJ2-7	TRBV27	NA	CASSSYRTGGPTYEQYF	TGTGCCAGCAGTTCCTACAGGACAGGCGGCCCCACCTACGAGCAGTACTTC
NA	TRBJ2-5	TRBV7-9	NA	CASSLGPSFGETQYF	TGTGCCAGCAGCTTAGGCCCTAGTTTCGGAGAGACCCAGTACTTC
NA	TRBJ2-3	TRBV7-2	NA	CASSSLPSGADTQYF	TGTGCCAGCAGCTCCCTACCCTCCGGGGCAGATACGCAGTATTTT
NA	TRBJ2-7	TRBV5-6	NA	CASNTGRQVTYEQYF	TGTGCCAGCAACACCGGAAGGCAGGTCACCTACGAGCAGTACTTC
TRBD2	TRBJ2-7	TRBV13	NA	CASSLQGSGRKYEQYF	TGTGCCAGCAGCTTACAGGGTAGCGGGAGGAAGTACGAGCAGTACTTC
NA	TRBJ2-1	TRBV25-1	NA	CASSPGIYNEQFF	TGTGCCAGCAGTCCAGGGATCTACAATGAGCAGTTCTTC
TRBD2	TRBJ2-7	TRBV4-1	once	CASSPREVGYEQYF	TGCGCCAGCAGCCCACGGGAGGTTGGGTACGAGCAGTACTTC
TRBD2	TRBJ2-3	TRBV7-6	NA	CASSLAAGGFLNTQYF	TGTGCCAGCAGCTTAGCGGCGGGGGGCTTTTTAAATACGCAGTATTTT
NA	TRBJ1-1	TRBV6-5	NA	CASSYVRGDAEAFF	TGTGCCAGCAGTTATGTTCGGGGGGACGCTGAAGCTTTCTTT
NA	TRBJ1-1	TRBV4-1	once	CASSQLGGRNTEAFF	TGCGCCAGCAGCCAGCTCGGAGGTCGGAACACTGAAGCTTTCTTT
TRBD1	TRBJ2-1	TRBV18	NA	CASSKGASQDEQFF	TGTGCCAGCTCAAAGGGGGCTTCCCAGGATGAGCAGTTCTTC
NA	TRBJ2-7	TRBV6-5	NA	CASRGTSYEQYF	TGTGCCAGCAGGGGCACCTCCTACGAGCAGTACTTC
NA	TRBJ2-1	TRBV27	NA	CASKEGGSYNEQFF	TGTGCCAGCAAAGAGGGGGGCTCCTACAATGAGCAGTTCTTC
NA	TRBJ2-1	TRBV9	NA	CASSVEEGMEQFF	TGTGCCAGCAGCGTAGAGGAGGGGATGGAGCAGTTCTTC
NA	TRBJ2-3	TRBV7-8	NA	CASSERGTTDTQYF	TGTGCCAGCAGCGAGAGGGGTACAACAGATACGCAGTATTTT
NA	TRBJ2-6	TRBV5-1	once	CASSEGGAPSGANVLTF	TGCGCCAGCAGCGAAGGGGGAGCCCCCTCTGGGGCCAACGTCCTGACTTTC
TRBD1	TRBJ2-2	TRBV5-1	NA	CASSFGQGLSTGELFF	TGCGCCAGCAGCTTTGGACAGGGGTTAAGCACCGGGGAGCTGTTTTTT
NA	TRBJ2-3	TRBV5-8	NA	CASSWGLGGTDTQYF	TGTGCCAGCAGCTGGGGTCTGGGCGGAACAGATACGCAGTATTTT
TRBD2	TRBJ2-2	TRBV5-4	NA	CASSWGLAGNTGELFF	TGTGCCAGCAGCTGGGGACTAGCGGGGAACACCGGGGAGCTGTTTTTT
TRBD2	TRBJ2-2	TRBV7-8	NA	CASSPRSGTDTGELFF	TGTGCCAGCAGCCCCCGTAGCGGGACTGACACCGGGGAGCTGTTTTTT
TRBD1	TRBJ2-7	TRBV10-3	NA	CAISGQGKGGYEQYF	TGTGCCATCAGTGGACAGGGGAAGGGCGGTTACGAGCAGTACTTC
NA	TRBJ2-7	TRBV5-4	NA	CASSLGSTAYEQYF	TGTGCCAGCAGCTTGGGGAGTACCGCCTACGAGCAGTACTTC
TRBD2	TRBJ2-7	TRBV7-6	NA	CASSHSGPGNEQYF	TGTGCCAGCAGCCATAGCGGGCCAGGGAACGAGCAGTACTTC
NA	TRBJ2-2	TRBV6-5	NA	CASSSDGNTGELFF	TGTGCCAGCAGCTCGGACGGGAACACCGGGGAGCTGTTTTTT
NA	TRBJ1-4	TRBV7-9	NA	CASSFSGIATNEKLFF	TGTGCCAGCAGCTTCTCCGGGATTGCAACTAATGAAAAACTGTTTTTT
TRBD1	TRBJ2-7	TRBV27	NA	CASNSPGTGGVEQYF	TGTGCCAGCAACTCCCCCGGGACAGGGGGGGTCGAGCAGTACTTC
NA	TRBJ1-4	TRBV5-1	NA	CASSLASTGSRANEKLFF	TGCGCCAGCAGCTTGGCCTCGACAGGTTCGCGAGCTAATGAAAAACTGTTTTTT
TRBD2	TRBJ2-1	TRBV5-1	NA	CASSYSGTSGPGDNEQFF	TGCGCCAGCAGCTACTCGGGGACTAGCGGCCCGGGAGACAATGAGCAGTTCTTC
NA	TRBJ2-5	TRBV7-9	NA	CASSLVLASPAQETQYF	TGTGCCAGCAGCTTAGTTTTGGCTTCGCCTGCCCAAGAGACCCAGTACTTC
NA	TRBJ2-1	TRBV27	NA	CASSLGDYNEQFF	TGTGCCAGCAGTTTAGGAGATTACAATGAGCAGTTCTTC
NA	TRBJ1-3	TRBV7-7	once	CASSLRGPSGNTIYF	TGTGCTAGCAGCTTAAGGGGACCCTCTGGAAACACCATATATTTT
NA	TRBJ2-1	TRBV7-8	NA	CASSPRGRSVSSYNEQFF	TGTGCCAGCAGCCCGAGGGGTAGATCGGTCAGCTCCTACAATGAGCAGTTCTTC
NA	TRBJ1-2	TRBV19	NA	CASSIAPGNKGGYTF	TGTGCCAGTAGTATAGCGCCCGGCAATAAGGGTGGCTACACCTTC
TRBD2	TRBJ2-1	TRBV18	once	CASSLREDRYNEQFF	TGTGCCAGCTCACTACGGGAGGATAGGTACAATGAGCAGTTCTTC
NA	TRBJ1-4	TRBV28	NA	CASSFPGQTTNEKLFF	TGTGCCAGCAGTTTCCCCGGACAGACCACTAATGAAAAACTGTTTTTT
TRBD2	TRBJ2-2	TRBV27	once	CASSLLQRELGAGELFF	TGTGCCAGCAGTTTGCTGCAGCGGGAGCTAGGCGCCGGGGAGCTGTTTTTT
NA	TRBJ1-5	TRBV19	once	CASSIDRFQPQHF	TGTGCCAGTAGTATAGATCGATTTCAGCCCCAGCATTTT
TRBD1	TRBJ2-5	TRBV14	NA	CASSHVPGQGPQETQYF	TGTGCCAGCAGCCACGTCCCGGGACAGGGTCCACAAGAGACCCAGTACTTC
NA	TRBJ1-1	TRBV27	NA	CASRNGVGNTEAFF	TGTGCCAGCCGGAATGGGGTTGGGAACACTGAAGCTTTCTTT
TRBD2	TRBJ2-7	TRBV29-1	NA	CSVGGSSGGLWEQYF	TGCAGCGTTGGGGGCTCCAGCGGGGGGCTTTGGGAGCAGTACTTC
TRBD2	TRBJ2-7	TRBV27	NA	CASSLTSGGSYEQYF	TGTGCCAGCAGCCTTACTAGCGGGGGAAGCTACGAGCAGTACTTC
TRBD1	TRBJ2-7	TRBV7-9	NA	CASSSPRGSGGDEQYF	TGTGCCAGCAGCTCCCCCAGGGGATCAGGGGGCGACGAGCAGTACTTC
NA	TRBJ2-3	TRBV10-2	NA	CASSTGYTQYF	TGCGCCAGCAGTACAGGATATACGCAGTATTTT
TRBD2	TRBJ2-7	TRBV6-1	NA	CASSETRTSGTYEQYF	TGTGCCAGCAGTGAAACCCGGACTAGCGGAACCTACGAGCAGTACTTC
NA	TRBJ2-5	TRBV10-3	NA	CAISEFAEETQYF	TGTGCCATCAGTGAGTTTGCGGAAGAGACCCAGTACTTC
TRBD1	TRBJ2-3	TRBV13	NA	CASSLGIQGISEPGPSTDTQYF	TGTGCCAGCAGCTTAGGCATACAGGGGATCTCCGAACCCGGGCCAAGCACAGATACGCAGTATTTT
NA	TRBJ1-1	TRBV7-8	NA	CASSPWEGSTEAFF	TGTGCCAGCAGCCCCTGGGAAGGGAGCACTGAAGCTTTCTTT
NA	TRBJ2-7	TRBV25-1	NA	CASSEFYGGEQYF	TGTGCCAGCAGTGAATTCTACGGGGGCGAGCAGTACTTC
NA	TRBJ2-7	TRBV2	NA	CASSPNHSYEQYF	TGTGCCAGCAGTCCCAACCACTCCTACGAGCAGTACTTC
NA	TRBJ1-1	TRBV27	NA	CASGLSRGTEAFF	TGTGCCAGCGGATTATCGAGAGGGACTGAAGCTTTCTTT